The sample holds a few counts of the clone carrying this TCR beta chain. Its specificity is not known. Other DNA sequences in this specimen translate into the identical CDR3. The CDR3 runs to 13 residues. Germline-derived CDR1 and CDR2 are ENHRY and SYGVKD. Trimming stripped 2 bases from V and 4 bases from J, with 6 bases between. The data belong to a study of beta chain features in type 1 diabetes. All of the isolated RNA was reverse transcribed, so expressed TCRB transcripts were sequenced. Produced via immunoSEQ multiplex PCR; TCRdb's table is partial and in-frame only. The profile shows about 140,000 clones, roughly an eighth of them singletons. Findings of the study overall: When cDNA is sequenced, cells with high TCR expression could be over-represented. Significant though moderate, a shortening of TCRB CDR3s appeared in all four CD4+ subsets of Type 1 diabetes patients.

This rearrangement joins TRBV10-3 to TRBJ1-3; D call uncertain. The sequencing sample was made of central memory CD4+ T cells from blood. This clonotype was sampled from a man younger than 35 with type 1 diabetes. In nucleotides, the CDR3 is TGTGCCATCAGTGAGGCCTCGGGAAACACCATATATTTT. It translates to CAISEASGNTIYF.